This T cell receptor beta chain emerged from a study of blood T cell repertoires in COVID-19. About the research overall: The samples span acute and convalescent COVID-19 from the United States, Italy and Spain. Sources were T cells, B-cell-depleted T cells, or PBMCs; the material itself was cDNA or gDNA.

This clone was seen a single time. Donors in Cohort 3 who had recovered were those with two negative PCRs, healthcare professional clearance, or resolution of their symptoms. The CDR3 is made up of 20 amino acids. Germline values: CDR1 SGHAT, CDR2 FQNNGV. With 0 bases removed from V and 2 bases from J, the gap between germline ends came to 24 bases. Original methodology: Amplification of reference gene primers provided the estimated nucleated cell counts. Measured with immunoSEQ multiplex PCR; TCRdb has only the in-frame clones, and not every one. V, J and clone size were drawn from that table, and D and trimming were deduced from the DNA. The sample consists of about 170,000 clones, roughly 80% of them appearing once.

V usage is TRBV11-2 and J usage is TRBJ2-3; D unresolved. This receptor was taken from a woman in her fifties or sixties who had recovered from COVID-19. The material sequenced was PBMCs or T cells enriched from blood (not recorded which). CDR3 protein: CASSLDERYNPISVTDTQYF. CDR3 nucleotides: TGTGCCAGCAGCTTAGATGAGCGTTATAACCCTATCAGCGTCACAGATACGCAGTATTTT.